Listed here are 14 T cell receptor beta chains from one sample, sequenced in a study of Graves' ophthalmopathy and Graves' hyperthyroidism. The sequenced template was RNA, covering the TCR beta CDR3 region. In the first round, RT-PCR was carried out with HTBI primers, and a multiplex PCR formed the second round. TCRdb passed the multiplex PCR reads through MiXCR, listing each CDR3 protein once. The profile shows 200,000 to 300,000 distinct CDR3 sequences, approximately 42% of them singletons. Sequenced sample: peripheral blood. These receptors originate from an adult man with Graves' ophthalmopathy.

A note on this clonotype: An end of the junction differs from the germline gene, which may be a read error. The chain recombines TRBV5-1 with TRBJ1-1; possibly TRBD1 for D (6 bases). The CDR3 runs to 15 residues. Germline CDR1 is SGHRS and CDR2 is YFSETQ. The DNA of the CDR3 is TGCGCCAGCACCTTAGGGGACGGACGGGACACTGAAGCTTCCTTT. This sequence encodes CASTLGDGRDTEASF.

This clonotype was counted at least ten times. This chain uses TRBV25-1 with TRBJ1-2; 7 bases match TRBD1. This CDR3 is 15 amino acids long. The V gene end was trimmed by 0 bases and the J gene end by 8 bases; junction bases not matched to a gene: 9. Germline-derived CDR1 and CDR2 are MGHDK and SYGVNS. CDR3 DNA sequence: TGTGCCAGCAGTGAATATGGGAAGACAGGGATGGGCTACACCTTC. Amino acid sequence: CASSEYGKTGMGYTF.

This clonotype has just a few counts. At one boundary the junction diverges from the germline segment, which might be a read error. The genes are TRBV7-9 and TRBJ1-4; no definite D call. CDR3 length: 13 amino acids. Looked up from germline, CDR1 is SEHNR and CDR2 is FQNEAQ (reference sequence). The DNA for the CDR3 is TGTGCCAGCAGCTTTACGGACTCAGGCGGCAGGAATTTT. Translated, it gives CASSFTDSGGRNF.

This chain uses TRBV6-5 with TRBJ2-7, with a weak D call TRBD1 (6 bases). Germline V gene data show CDR1 as MNHEY and CDR2 as SVGAGI. The CDR3 has 13 residues. The V end lost 4 bases, the J end lost 0 bases, and 7 bases lay between the germline ends. In nucleotides, the CDR3 is TGTGCCAGCAGTTGGACAGTCTCCTACGAGCAGTACTTC. This codes for CASSWTVSYEQYF.

This clonotype appeared a single time. An end of the junction differs from the germline gene, which may be a read error. This chain uses TRBV10-3 with TRBJ1-2, with D possibly TRBD1 on 5 matching bases. The CDR3 contains 13 residues. CDR1 ENHRY and CDR2 SYGVKD come from the germline V gene. CDR3 nucleotide sequence: TGTGCCAGCAGTTCTAGGCAGGGAGGTGGCTACACCTTC. Protein: CASSSRQGGGYTF.

This chain links TRBV12-3 or TRBV12-4 with TRBJ2-2; D gene ambiguous. The ends were cut back, 7 bases at V and 7 bases at J, with 7 bases in the middle. This CDR3 is built from 11 residues. CDR3 sequence reads: CASILYGELFF. In DNA, the CDR3 is TGTGCCAGCATCCTATACGGGGAGCTGTTTTTT.

The chain combines TRBV20-1 with TRBJ2-5, with 8 bases matching TRBD2. This CDR3 comprises 14 residues. Germline CDR1 and CDR2: DFQATT and SNEGSKA (reference sequence). The ends lost 3 bases at V and 5 bases at J; junction bases unmatched: 8. CDR3 region: CSARHRGGSETQYF. The CDR3 DNA reads as TGCAGTGCTAGGCACCGGGGGGGATCGGAGACCCAGTACTTC.

The chain carries TRBV20-1 and TRBJ1-2; weak D call: TRBD1 (5 bases). Germline V lookup: CDR1 DFQATT, CDR2 SNEGSKA (reference sequence). This CDR3 comprises 18 residues. V shed 0 bases and J shed 0 bases, with 20 bases lying between them. This chain's CDR3 is CSARDLRVGMEANYGYTF. The CDR3 nucleotides read TGCAGTGCTAGAGACCTCAGGGTAGGCATGGAAGCTAACTATGGCTACACCTTC.

This chain connects TRBV7-2 to TRBJ2-2; 9 bases match TRBD1. Germline-derived CDR1 and CDR2 are SGHTA and FQGNSA. After removal of 5 bases from V and 6 bases from J, the junction contained 4 bases not matched to a gene. The CDR3 totals 14 residues. The CDR3 is CASSRGTGSGELFF. CDR3 bases: TGTGCCAGCAGCAGGGGGACAGGGTCCGGGGAGCTGTTTTTT.

Notes on this clonotype: The CDR3 does not end in the conserved phenylalanine or tryptophan, so this is likely a read error. It is unclear where the CDR3 begins or ends on the DNA, so no DNA is shown, and the CDR3 is as TCRdb lists it. The chain employs TRBV28 and TRBJ1-4. The CDR3 spans 12 amino acids, including both terminal residues. CDR1 is MDHEN and CDR2 is SYDVKM in the germline V gene. CDR3 residues: CASSSPPGALGY.

This clonotype has more than one count but fewer than ten. The J gene is TRBJ1-3, the V gene TRBV9, with D hard to call. The CDR3 length is 15 residues. Germline V CDR1 and CDR2: SGDLS, YYNGEE. With 0 bases removed from V and 1 base from J, the gap between germline ends came to 8 bases. CDR3: CASSVGAGSGNTIYF. The CDR3 bases are TGTGCCAGCAGCGTAGGTGCCGGGTCTGGAAACACCATATATTTT.

The chain carries TRBV20-1 and TRBJ2-6; D may be TRBD2 (5 bases). The CDR3 contains 16 residues. CDR1 and CDR2 from the germline V gene are DFQATT and SNEGSKA (reference sequence). Trimming removed 5 bases at V and 1 base at J, with 15 bases between. The CDR3 sequence: CSAPRRGRSGANVLTF. As DNA, the CDR3 is TGCAGTGCTCCCCGCCGGGGAAGGTCTGGGGCCAACGTCCTGACTTTC.

V and J are TRBV7-3 and TRBJ2-7; 7 nucleotides align to TRBD1. Trimming took 6 bases from V and 4 from J; bases not matched to a gene: 9. This CDR3 is 14 amino acids long. Germline V gives CDR1 SGHTA, CDR2 FQGTGA. CDR3: CASSLVGTEYEQYF. The CDR3, as DNA: TGTGCCAGCAGTTTGGTCGGGACAGAATACGAGCAGTACTTC.

This clonotype was found many times. The chain recombines TRBV7-8 with TRBJ1-1; D unclear. The CDR3 contains 14 residues. Trimming shortened V by 2 bases and J by 0 bases, and 7 bases separated the two germline ends. Germline V gene lookup returns CDR1 SGHVS and CDR2 FQNEAQ. The CDR3 here is CASSLNVMNTEAFF. DNA for the CDR3: TGTGCCAGCAGCTTAAACGTCATGAACACTGAAGCTTTCTTT.